The entry below describes one T cell receptor (beta chain). Its antigen is unidentified. The data were taken from a study of cytomegalovirus exposure and HLA in healthy donors. Study summary: An earlier analysis found some 120 million unique TCR beta sequences from 200 million or so T cells. General study findings and limits: Usually a TCR sequence was rare, but some public TCRs were found in many donors. An analysis was carried out later, and it reportedly showed fewer N-insertions in an Asian-associated ancestry cluster than the roughly 670-donor mean.

Germline lookup yields CDR1 SGHDT and CDR2 YYEEEE. The V gene lost 0 bases and the J gene lost 4 bases, with 14 bases spanning the gap. The CDR3 is 16 amino acids. This PCR relied on a set of 60 Vbeta primers and 13 Jbeta primers. Assay used: immunoSEQ multiplex PCR; TCRdb lists only in-frame clones, some missing. Among about 55,000 clones listed, about 84% were seen once. The receptor comes from a young man in good health and CMV-seronegative. The chain uses TRBV5-6 and TRBJ2-1; D is perhaps TRBD1 (6 bases). Sequencing was done on a sample of PBMCs. CDR3 residues: CASSLDVRGWYNEQFF. CDR3 sequence (DNA): TGTGCCAGCAGCTTGGACGTAAGGGGGTGGTACAATGAGCAGTTCTTC. The whole variable domain, filled in from reference TRBV5-6 and TRBJ2-1, reads DAGVTQSPTHLIKTRGQQVTLRCSPKSGHDTVSWYQQALGQGPQFIFQYYEEEERQRGNFPDRFSGHQFPNYSSELNVNALLLGDSALYLCASSLDVRGWYNEQFFGPGTRLTVL.